This TCR beta chain was documented in a study of a mutant IDH1 vaccine in newly diagnosed glioma. Study information: Before enrollment, patients got radiotherapy alone, temozolomide alone, or mostly the combination.

Time point: baseline, week 1 (first vaccination visit). The treatment is: pre-vaccination baseline after standard-of-care therapy. V lost 5 bases and J lost 1; bases outside the gene matches: 9. This CDR3 contains 16 residues. CDR1 and CDR2 from the germline V gene are SEHNR and FQNEAQ (reference sequence). Method: immunoSEQ multiplex PCR; TCRdb's copy keeps in-frame clones and lacks some. This table holds tens of thousands of clones, about four fifths found once. The sequence was collected from a woman in her 50s with glioma. The sequencing used PBMCs, collected from a glioma patient treated with radiotherapy, temozolomide or both. This chain connects TRBV7-9 to TRBJ2-5; 8 positions match TRBD2. DNA for the CDR3: TGTGCCAGCAGCGCCAGCCGGGGGGGGAGCCAAGAGACCCAGTACTTC. Its protein is CASSASRGGSQETQYF.